This T cell receptor (beta chain) is from a study of shared clonotypes between healthy human individuals. The data were produced by immunoSEQ multiplex PCR, yet TCRdb's version contains in-frame clones alone and is incomplete. This sample has about 1.5 million clones; over 95% occur once, and the top ten carry roughly 1.1%. Donors, healthy HIV-negative adults, lacked recent acute infections or vaccinations. This TCR was sampled from a man aged 30 to 45 in good health. Input material: naive CD4+ T cells sorted from blood. The subset here: CD45RA+ positively selected.

The CDR3, as DNA: TGTGCCAGTAGGGAGCCTAGGAGCTCCTACAATGAGCAGTTCTTC. Protein: CASREPRSSYNEQFF. This chain links TRBV19 with TRBJ2-1; D not certain. With 6 bases removed from V and 0 bases from J, the gap between germline ends came to 12 bases. Per germline, CDR1 LNHDA and CDR2 SQIVND (reference sequence). This CDR3 has 15 amino acids.